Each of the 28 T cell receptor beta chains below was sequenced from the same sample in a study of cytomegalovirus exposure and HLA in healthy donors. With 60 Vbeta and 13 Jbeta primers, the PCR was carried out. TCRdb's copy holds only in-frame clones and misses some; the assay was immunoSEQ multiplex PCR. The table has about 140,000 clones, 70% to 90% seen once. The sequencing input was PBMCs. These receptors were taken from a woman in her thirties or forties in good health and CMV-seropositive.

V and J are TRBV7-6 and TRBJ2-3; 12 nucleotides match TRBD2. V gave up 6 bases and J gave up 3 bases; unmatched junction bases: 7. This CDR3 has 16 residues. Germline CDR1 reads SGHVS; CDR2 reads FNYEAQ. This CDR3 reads CASSPLLAGGTDTQYF. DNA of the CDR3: TGTGCCAGCAGTCCTCTCCTAGCGGGAGGGACAGATACGCAGTATTTT.

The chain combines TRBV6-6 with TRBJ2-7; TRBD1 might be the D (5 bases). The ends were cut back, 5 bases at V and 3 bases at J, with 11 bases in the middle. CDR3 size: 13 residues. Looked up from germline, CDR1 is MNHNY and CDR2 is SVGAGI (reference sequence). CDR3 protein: CASSPRDSYEQYF. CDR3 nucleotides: TGTGCCAGCAGTCCCAGGGATAGCTACGAGCAGTACTTC.

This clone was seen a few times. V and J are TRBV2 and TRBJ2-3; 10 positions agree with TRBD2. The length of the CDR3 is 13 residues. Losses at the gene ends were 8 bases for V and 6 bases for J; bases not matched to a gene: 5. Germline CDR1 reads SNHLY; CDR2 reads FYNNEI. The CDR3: CASESGRGDTQYF. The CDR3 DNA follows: TGTGCCAGCGAAAGCGGGAGGGGGGATACGCAGTATTTT.

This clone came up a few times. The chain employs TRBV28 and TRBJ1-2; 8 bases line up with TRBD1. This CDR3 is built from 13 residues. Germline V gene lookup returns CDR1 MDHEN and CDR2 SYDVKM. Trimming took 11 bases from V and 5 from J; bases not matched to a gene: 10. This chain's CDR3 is CASSRTGLYGYTF. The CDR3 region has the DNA TGTGCCTCCTCGCGGACAGGGTTATATGGCTACACCTTC.

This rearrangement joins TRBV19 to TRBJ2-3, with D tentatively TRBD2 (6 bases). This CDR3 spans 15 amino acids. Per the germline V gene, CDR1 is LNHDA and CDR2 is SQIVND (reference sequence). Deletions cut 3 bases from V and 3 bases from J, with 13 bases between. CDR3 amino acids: CASSMSLAQTDTQYF. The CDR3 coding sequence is TGTGCCAGTAGTATGAGTCTAGCGCAAACAGATACGCAGTATTTT.

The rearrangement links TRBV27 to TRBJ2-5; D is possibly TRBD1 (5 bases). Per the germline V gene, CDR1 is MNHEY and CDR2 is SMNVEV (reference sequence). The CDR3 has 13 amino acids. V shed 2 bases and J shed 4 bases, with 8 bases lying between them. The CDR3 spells CASSLRGAETQYF. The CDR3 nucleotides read TGTGCCAGCAGTTTAAGGGGCGCAGAGACCCAGTACTTC.

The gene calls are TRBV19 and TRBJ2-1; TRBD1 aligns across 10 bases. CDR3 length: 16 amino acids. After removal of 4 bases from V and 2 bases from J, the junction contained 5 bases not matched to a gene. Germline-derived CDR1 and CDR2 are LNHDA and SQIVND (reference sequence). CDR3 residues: CASSTLTGGPYNEQFF. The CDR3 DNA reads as TGTGCCAGTAGTACCCTGACAGGGGGCCCCTACAATGAGCAGTTCTTC. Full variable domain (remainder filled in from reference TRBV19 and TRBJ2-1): DGGITQSPKYLFRKEGQNVTLSCEQNLNHDAMYWYRQDPGQGLRLIYYSQIVNDFQKGDIAEGYSVSREKKESFPLTVTSAQKNPTAFYLCASSTLTGGPYNEQFFGPGTRLTVL.

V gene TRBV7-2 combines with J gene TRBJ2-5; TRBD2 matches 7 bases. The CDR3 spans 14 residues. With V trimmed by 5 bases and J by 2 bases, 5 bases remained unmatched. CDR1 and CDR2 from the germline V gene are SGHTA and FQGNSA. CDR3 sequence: CASSISGPQETQYF. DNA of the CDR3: TGTGCCAGCAGCATTAGCGGGCCGCAAGAGACCCAGTACTTC. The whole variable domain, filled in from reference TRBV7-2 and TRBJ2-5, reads GAGVSQSPSNKVTEKGKDVELRCDPISGHTALYWYRQSLGQGLEFLIYFQGNSAPDKSGLPSDRFSAERTGGSVSTLTIQRTQQEDSAVYLCASSISGPQETQYFGPGTRLLVL.

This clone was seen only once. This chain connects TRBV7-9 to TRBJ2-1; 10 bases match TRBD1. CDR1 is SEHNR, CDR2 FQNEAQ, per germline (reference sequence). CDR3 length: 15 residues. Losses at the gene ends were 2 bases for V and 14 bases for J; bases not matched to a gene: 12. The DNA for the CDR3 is TGTGCCAGCAGCTTACTGGGGACAGGGGTCGTTCGGAAGTTCTTC. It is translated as CASSLLGTGVVRKFF.

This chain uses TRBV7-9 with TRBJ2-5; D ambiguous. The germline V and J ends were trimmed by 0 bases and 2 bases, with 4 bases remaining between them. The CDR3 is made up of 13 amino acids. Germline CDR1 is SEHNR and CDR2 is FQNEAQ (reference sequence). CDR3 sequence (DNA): TGTGCCAGCAGCTTAGCACATCAAGAGACCCAGTACTTC. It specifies CASSLAHQETQYF.

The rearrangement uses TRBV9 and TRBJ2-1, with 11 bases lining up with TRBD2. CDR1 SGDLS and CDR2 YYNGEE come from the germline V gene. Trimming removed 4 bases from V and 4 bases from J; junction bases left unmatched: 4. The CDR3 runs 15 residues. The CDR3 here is CASSLVAGGYNEQFF. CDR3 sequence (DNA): TGTGCCAGCAGCCTCGTAGCGGGGGGGTACAATGAGCAGTTCTTC. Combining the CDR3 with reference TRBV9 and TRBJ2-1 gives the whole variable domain DSGVTQTPKHLITATGQRVTLRCSPRSGDLSVYWYQQSLDQGLQFLIQYYNGEERAKGNILERFSAQQFPDLHSELNLSSLELGDSALYFCASSLVAGGYNEQFFGPGTRLTVL.

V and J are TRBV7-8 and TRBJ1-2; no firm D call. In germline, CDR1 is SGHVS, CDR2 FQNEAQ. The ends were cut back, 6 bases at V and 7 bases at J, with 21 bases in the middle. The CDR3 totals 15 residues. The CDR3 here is CASSFGTGGLSGYTF. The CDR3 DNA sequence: TGTGCCAGCAGTTTCGGAACGGGAGGATTATCTGGCTACACCTTC. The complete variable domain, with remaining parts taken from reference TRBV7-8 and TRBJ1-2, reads GAGVSQSPRYKVAKRGQDVALRCDPISGHVSLFWYQQALGQGPEFLTYFQNEAQLDKSGLPSDRFFAERPEGSVSTLKIQRTQQEDSAVYLCASSFGTGGLSGYTFGSGTRLTVV.

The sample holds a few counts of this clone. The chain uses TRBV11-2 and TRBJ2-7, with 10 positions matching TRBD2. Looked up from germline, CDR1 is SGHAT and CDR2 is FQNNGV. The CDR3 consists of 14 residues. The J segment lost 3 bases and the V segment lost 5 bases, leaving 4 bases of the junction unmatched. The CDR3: CASSPGLASYEQYF. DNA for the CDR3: TGTGCCAGCAGCCCGGGACTAGCGAGCTACGAGCAGTACTTC.

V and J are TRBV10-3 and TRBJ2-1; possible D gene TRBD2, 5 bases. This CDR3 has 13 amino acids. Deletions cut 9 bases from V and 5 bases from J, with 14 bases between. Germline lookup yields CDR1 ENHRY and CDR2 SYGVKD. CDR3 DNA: TGTGCCATTACGCGGGCCACAAACAATGAGCAGTTCTTC. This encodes CAITRATNNEQFF.

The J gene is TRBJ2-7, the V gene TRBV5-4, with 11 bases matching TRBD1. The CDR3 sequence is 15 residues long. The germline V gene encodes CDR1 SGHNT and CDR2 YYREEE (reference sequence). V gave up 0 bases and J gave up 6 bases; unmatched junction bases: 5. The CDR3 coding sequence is TGTGCCAGCAGCTTGGAAGGGACAGGGGGTTTCGAGCAGTACTTC. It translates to CASSLEGTGGFEQYF.

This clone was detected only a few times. The CDR3 sequence: CASSPGPYGYTF. CDR3 in DNA: TGTGCCAGCAGTCCCGGTCCATATGGCTACACCTTC. The chain carries TRBV28 and TRBJ1-2; no definite D call. The CDR3 is made up of 12 amino acids. Trimming stripped 5 bases from V and 5 bases from J, with 9 bases between. The germline V gene encodes CDR1 MDHEN and CDR2 SYDVKM.

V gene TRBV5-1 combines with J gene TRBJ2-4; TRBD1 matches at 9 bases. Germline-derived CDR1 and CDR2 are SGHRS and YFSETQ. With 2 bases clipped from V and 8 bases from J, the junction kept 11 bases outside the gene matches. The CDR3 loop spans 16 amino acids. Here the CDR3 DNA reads TGCGCCAGCAGCTTTAGCGGACAGGGGAGTGGGGACATTCAGTACTTC. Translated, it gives CASSFSGQGSGDIQYF.

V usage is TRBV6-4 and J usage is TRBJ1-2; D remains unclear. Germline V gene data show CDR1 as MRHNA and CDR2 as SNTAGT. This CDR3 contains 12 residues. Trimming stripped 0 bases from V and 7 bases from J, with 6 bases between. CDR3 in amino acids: CASSDSRVGYTF. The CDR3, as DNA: TGTGCCAGCAGTGACTCGAGGGTTGGCTACACCTTC.

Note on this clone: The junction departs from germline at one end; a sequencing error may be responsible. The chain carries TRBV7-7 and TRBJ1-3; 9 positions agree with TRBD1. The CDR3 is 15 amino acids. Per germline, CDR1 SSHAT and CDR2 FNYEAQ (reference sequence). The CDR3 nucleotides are TGTGCTAGCAGCCCCGGGACAGGGACTGGAAACACCATATATTTT. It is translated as CASSPGTGTGNTIYF. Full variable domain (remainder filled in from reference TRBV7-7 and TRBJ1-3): GAGVSQSPRYKVTKRGQDVTLRCDPISSHATLYWYQQALGQGPEFLTYFNYEAQPDKSGLPSDRFSAERPEGSISTLTIQRTEQRDSAMYRCASSPGTGTGNTIYFGEGSWLTVV.

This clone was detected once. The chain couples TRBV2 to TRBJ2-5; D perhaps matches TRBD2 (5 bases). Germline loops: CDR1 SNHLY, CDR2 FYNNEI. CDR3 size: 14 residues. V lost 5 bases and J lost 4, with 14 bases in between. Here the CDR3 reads CASSQRSRGETQYF. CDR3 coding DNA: TGTGCCAGCAGTCAGCGGTCCCGGGGAGAGACCCAGTACTTC.

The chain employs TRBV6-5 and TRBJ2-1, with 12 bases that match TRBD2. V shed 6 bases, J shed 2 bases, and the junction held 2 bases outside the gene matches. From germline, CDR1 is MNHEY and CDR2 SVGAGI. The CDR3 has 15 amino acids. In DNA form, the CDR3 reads TGTGCCAGCAGCTGGACTAGCGGGGCCTACAATGAGCAGTTCTTC. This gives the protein CASSWTSGAYNEQFF.

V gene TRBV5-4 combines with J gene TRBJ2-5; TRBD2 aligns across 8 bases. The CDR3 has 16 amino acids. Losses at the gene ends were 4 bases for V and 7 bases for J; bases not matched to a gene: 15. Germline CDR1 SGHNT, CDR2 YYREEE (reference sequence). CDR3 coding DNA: TGTGCCAGCAGCCAGGACCTCCTCGGGAGGGAGGGGACCCAGTACTTC. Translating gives CASSQDLLGREGTQYF. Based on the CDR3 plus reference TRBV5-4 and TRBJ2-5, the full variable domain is ETGVTQSPTHLIKTRGQQVTLRCSSQSGHNTVSWYQQALGQGPQFIFQYYREEENGRGNFPPRFSGLQFPNYSSELNVNALELDDSALYLCASSQDLLGREGTQYFGPGTRLLVL.

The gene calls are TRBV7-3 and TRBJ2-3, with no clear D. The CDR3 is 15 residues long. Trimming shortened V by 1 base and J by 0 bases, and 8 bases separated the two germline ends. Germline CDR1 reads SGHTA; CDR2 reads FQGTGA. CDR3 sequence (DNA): TGTGCCAGCAGCTTAAATTCGGGTAGCACAGATACGCAGTATTTT. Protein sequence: CASSLNSGSTDTQYF.

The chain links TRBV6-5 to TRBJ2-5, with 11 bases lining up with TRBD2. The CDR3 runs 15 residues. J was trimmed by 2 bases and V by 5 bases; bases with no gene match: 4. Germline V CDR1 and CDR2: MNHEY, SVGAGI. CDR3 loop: CASSQIAGGQETQYF. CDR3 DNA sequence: TGTGCCAGCAGTCAAATAGCGGGAGGGCAAGAGACCCAGTACTTC.

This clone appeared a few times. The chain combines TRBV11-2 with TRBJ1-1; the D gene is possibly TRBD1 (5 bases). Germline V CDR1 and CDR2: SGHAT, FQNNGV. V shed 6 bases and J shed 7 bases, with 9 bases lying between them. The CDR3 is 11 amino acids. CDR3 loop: CASRRQFEAFF. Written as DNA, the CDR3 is TGTGCCAGCAGACGACAGTTTGAAGCTTTCTTT.

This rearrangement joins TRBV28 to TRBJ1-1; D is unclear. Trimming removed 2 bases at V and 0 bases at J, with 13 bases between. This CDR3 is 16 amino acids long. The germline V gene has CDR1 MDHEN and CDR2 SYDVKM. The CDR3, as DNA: TGTGCCAGCAGTTTACATAATCGGCGGATGAACACTGAAGCTTTCTTT. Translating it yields CASSLHNRRMNTEAFF.

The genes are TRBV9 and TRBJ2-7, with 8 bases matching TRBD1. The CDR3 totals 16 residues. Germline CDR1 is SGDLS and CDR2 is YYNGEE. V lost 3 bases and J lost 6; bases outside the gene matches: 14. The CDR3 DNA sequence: TGTGCCAGCAGCGCGGGGGCGGGGACAGGTCTGATCGAGCAGTACTTC. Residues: CASSAGAGTGLIEQYF.

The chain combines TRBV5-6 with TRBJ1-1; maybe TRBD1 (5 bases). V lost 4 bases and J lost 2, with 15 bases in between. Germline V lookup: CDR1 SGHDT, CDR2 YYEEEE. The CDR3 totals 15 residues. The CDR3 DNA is TGTGCCAGCAGCCAGGAGGGTGGGGCTAACACTGAAGCTTTCTTT. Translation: CASSQEGGANTEAFF. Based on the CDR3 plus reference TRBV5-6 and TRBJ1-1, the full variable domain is DAGVTQSPTHLIKTRGQQVTLRCSPKSGHDTVSWYQQALGQGPQFIFQYYEEEERQRGNFPDRFSGHQFPNYSSELNVNALLLGDSALYLCASSQEGGANTEAFFGQGTRLTVV.